A single sample is the source of the 8 T cell receptor beta chains below, sequenced in a study of cytomegalovirus exposure and HLA in healthy donors. The PCR employed 60 Vbeta primers together with 13 Jbeta primers. Sequencing used immunoSEQ multiplex PCR; TCRdb keeps in-frame clones, though not all of them. This sample's table reports 45,000 or so clones. Sequencing used PBMCs. Source of these receptors: a male donor in good health and CMV-seronegative.

The chain carries TRBV5-8 and TRBJ2-7; no clear D gene. There are 12 residues in the CDR3. Trimming cost V 0 bases and J 4 bases, with 5 bases left between them. The germline V gene has CDR1 SGHTS and CDR2 YDEGEE. CDR3 sequence: CASSLDRYEQYF. CDR3 in DNA: TGTGCCAGCAGCTTGGACAGATACGAGCAGTACTTC.

The chain recombines TRBV6-1 with TRBJ1-2; 8 bases are shared with TRBD1. Trimming cost V 7 bases and J 7 bases; bases outside gene matches: 11. The germline gives CDR1 MNHNS, CDR2 SASEGT. This CDR3 is built from 14 residues. CDR3 nucleotides: TGTGCCAGCAACCCGCGACAGGGGTTGGGTGGCTACACCTTC. Its translation: CASNPRQGLGGYTF.

CDR3 protein: CASSATDATNEKLFF. The DNA for the CDR3 is TGTGCCAGTAGTGCAACAGATGCAACTAATGAAAAACTGTTTTTT. J is TRBJ1-4 and V is TRBV19; no definite D call. The CDR3 totals 15 residues. V shed 5 bases and J shed 0 bases, with 10 bases lying between them. Germline assignment: CDR1 LNHDA and CDR2 SQIVND (reference sequence).

The V gene is TRBV19, the J gene TRBJ2-7; 7 bases map to TRBD1. The CDR3 covers 14 residues. Unmatched junction bases numbered 4, after V lost 5 bases and J lost 0 bases. Germline V gene lookup returns CDR1 LNHDA and CDR2 SQIVND (reference sequence). The CDR3 region is CASSLGQLSYEQYF. The CDR3 bases are TGTGCCAGTAGTCTGGGACAGCTCTCCTACGAGCAGTACTTC.

The rearrangement links TRBV12-5 to TRBJ2-7, with D perhaps matching TRBD2 (5 bases). Germline CDR1 LGHNT, CDR2 FRNRAP. The CDR3 covers 15 residues. V gave up 2 bases and J gave up 0 bases, with 11 bases separating them. CDR3 in amino acids: CASGLSGLHSYEQYF. CDR3 nucleotide sequence: TGTGCTAGTGGTTTGTCGGGGTTACACTCCTACGAGCAGTACTTC.

CDR3: CASKTPGTGELFF. In nucleotides, the CDR3 is TGTGCCAGCAAAACACCGGGGACCGGGGAGCTGTTTTTT. The chain employs TRBV6-4 and TRBJ2-2; perhaps TRBD2 as D (5 bases). Germline CDR1 is MRHNA and CDR2 is SNTAGT. The CDR3 is 13 amino acids. Trimming pared 7 bases from V and 5 bases from J, leaving 11 bases between.

In DNA, the CDR3 is TGTGCCAGCAGTTTAGCGGGGAACAATCAGCCCCAGCATTTT. Protein: CASSLAGNNQPQHF. The chain joins TRBV27 to TRBJ1-5; D uncertain. CDR1 and CDR2 (germline): MNHEY, SMNVEV (reference sequence). The ends were cut back, 2 bases at V and 3 bases at J, with 8 bases in the middle. The CDR3 consists of 14 residues.

The chain combines TRBV30 with TRBJ1-2; 8 nucleotides match TRBD1. Germline V lookup: CDR1 GTSNPN, CDR2 SVGIG (reference sequence). The CDR3 covers 13 residues. Germline trimming cut 5 bases from V and 5 bases from J; bases unmatched to any gene: 7. In DNA form, the CDR3 reads TGTGCCTGGGGGAGGGACAGGCCATATGGCTACACCTTC. Translating gives CAWGRDRPYGYTF.